These 9 T cell receptor beta chains were sequenced from one sample in a study of cytomegalovirus exposure and HLA in healthy donors. This PCR relied on a set of 60 Vbeta primers and 13 Jbeta primers. Sequencing was performed with immunoSEQ multiplex PCR; in TCRdb, only in-frame clones are kept and a portion is missing. Among some 190,000 clones listed, 65% to 85% were seen once. Material: PBMCs. The receptors come from a girl aged 10 to 17 in good health and CMV-seropositive.

The rearrangement joins TRBV4-3 to TRBJ2-5; 10 bases map to TRBD1. Germline V gives CDR1 LGHNA, CDR2 YSLEER. V dropped 3 bases and J dropped 5; count of bases not matched to a gene: 6. There are 15 residues in the CDR3. Here the CDR3 DNA reads TGCGCCAGCAGCCAGACGACAGGGGGCCGGGAGACCCAGTACTTC. It is translated as CASSQTTGGRETQYF.

J is TRBJ1-2 and V is TRBV10-2; D not certain. The germline gives CDR1 WSHSY, CDR2 SAAADI. CDR3 length: 13 residues. The V end was cut by 4 bases, the J end by 0 bases, with 6 bases between. The chain's CDR3 is CASSVIANYGYTF. The CDR3 DNA reads TGCGCCAGCAGTGTTATAGCTAACTATGGCTACACCTTC.

This rearrangement joins TRBV2 to TRBJ1-2; TRBD1 agrees at 9 bases. The CDR3 spans 13 residues. Unmatched junction bases numbered 8, after V lost 7 bases and J lost 8 bases. Germline V gene sequence: CDR1 SNHLY, CDR2 FYNNEI. CDR3 sequence: CASKPGQGWGYTF. The CDR3 coding sequence is TGTGCCAGCAAACCGGGACAGGGATGGGGCTACACCTTC.

The V and J genes are TRBV7-6 and TRBJ1-1; the D gene is possibly TRBD1 (5 bases). This CDR3 has 12 amino acids. The germline gives CDR1 SGHVS, CDR2 FNYEAQ. The V gene lost 1 base and the J gene lost 6 bases, with 6 bases spanning the gap. The CDR3 nucleotides are TGTGCCAGCAGCTTAGGGGGGGCTGAAGCTTTCTTT. It encodes CASSLGGAEAFF.

This rearrangement joins TRBV5-1 to TRBJ2-7; TRBD2 matches 8 bases. The germline V gene encodes CDR1 SGHRS and CDR2 YFSETQ. The CDR3 is 15 residues long. Losses at the gene ends were 5 bases for V and 1 base for J; bases not matched to a gene: 8. Here the CDR3 reads CASRPRVAGSYEQYF. The CDR3, as DNA: TGCGCCAGCAGACCGCGGGTAGCGGGATCCTACGAGCAGTACTTC.

This rearrangement joins TRBV4-1 to TRBJ1-4; D not resolved. The CDR3 is 16 residues long. Trimming stripped 0 bases from V and 7 bases from J, with 15 bases between. Germline V gene sequence: CDR1 MGHRA, CDR2 YSYEKL. DNA for the CDR3: TGCGCCAGCAGCCAAGATGGGGTTCGGGGATTTGAAAAACTGTTTTTT. It is translated as CASSQDGVRGFEKLFF.

This clone was seen just once. A read error may produce the germline difference seen at one junction end. The V and J genes are TRBV5-5 and TRBJ1-1, with 7 bases fitting TRBD1. The CDR3 extends over 19 amino acids. The germline gives CDR1 SGHKS, CDR2 YYEKEE (reference sequence). CDR3 bases: TGTGCCAGCAGCTTGTACAGGGGAATACAACGGACCTTGAACGCTGAAGCTTTCTTT. It codes for CASSLYRGIQRTLNAEAFF.

The J gene is TRBJ2-7, the V gene TRBV2; D perhaps matches TRBD1 (5 bases). From germline, CDR1 is SNHLY and CDR2 FYNNEI. V gave up 5 bases and J gave up 7 bases, with 18 bases separating them. CDR3 size: 14 residues. For the CDR3, the DNA is TGTGCCAGCAGTTATTCAGGGCTACCGGAGGAGCAGTACTTC. Protein product: CASSYSGLPEEQYF.

The CDR3 DNA sequence: TGTGCCAGCAGTTTAATCAGGGCTCCGAAGCCCCAGCATTTT. Translating it yields CASSLIRAPKPQHF. This sequence joins TRBV28 and TRBJ1-5, with D perhaps matching TRBD1 (5 bases). CDR3 size: 14 residues. CDR1 is MDHEN, CDR2 SYDVKM, per germline. The V end was cut by 2 bases, the J end by 8 bases, with 13 bases between.